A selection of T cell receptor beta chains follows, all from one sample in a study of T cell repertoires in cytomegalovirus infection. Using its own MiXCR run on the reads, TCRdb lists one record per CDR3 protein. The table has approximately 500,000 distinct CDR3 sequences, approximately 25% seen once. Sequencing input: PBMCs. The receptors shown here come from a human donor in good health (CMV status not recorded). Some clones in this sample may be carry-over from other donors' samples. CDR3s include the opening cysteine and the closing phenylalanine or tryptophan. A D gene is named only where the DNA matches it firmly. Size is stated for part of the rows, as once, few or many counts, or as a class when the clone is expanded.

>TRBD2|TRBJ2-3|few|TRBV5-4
CASRGGSLAGSSDTQYF
TGTGCCAGCAGGGGGGGTAGTCTAGCGGGATCCTCAGATACGCAGTATTTT
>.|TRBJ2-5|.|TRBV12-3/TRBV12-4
CASSFVQTQYF
TGTGCCAGCAGTTTTGTCCAGACCCAGTACTTC
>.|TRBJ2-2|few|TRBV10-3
CAISEDSTGELFF
TGTGCCATCAGTGAGGACAGCACCGGGGAGCTGTTTTTT
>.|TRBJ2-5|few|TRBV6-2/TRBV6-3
CASSYFRVGETQYF
TGTGCCAGCAGTTACTTCAGGGTAGGCGAGACCCAGTACTTC
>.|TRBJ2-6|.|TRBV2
CASTGTRPGANVLTF
TGTGCCAGCACCGGAACCAGGCCCGGGGCCAACGTCCTGACTTTC
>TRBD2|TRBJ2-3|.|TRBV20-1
CSALILLAGVDIIGTDTQYF
TGCAGTGCTTTGATCCTACTAGCGGGAGTGGATATCATTGGCACAGATACGCAGTATTTT
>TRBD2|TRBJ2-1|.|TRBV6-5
CASSYPLAGVGSEQFF
TGTGCCAGCAGTTACCCTTTAGCGGGAGTAGGTAGTGAGCAGTTCTTC
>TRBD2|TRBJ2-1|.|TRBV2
CASSAGLANYNEQFF
TGTGCCAGCAGCGCGGGACTAGCGAATTACAATGAGCAGTTCTTC
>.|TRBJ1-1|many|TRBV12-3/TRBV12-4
CASSLTQGSEAFF
TGTGCCAGCAGTTTGACCCAGGGGTCTGAAGCTTTCTTT
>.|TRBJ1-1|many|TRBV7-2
CASSLAGGGNTEAFF
TGTGCCAGCAGCTTAGCAGGAGGGGGTAACACTGAAGCTTTCTTT
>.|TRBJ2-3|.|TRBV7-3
CASSAGPGITDTQYF
TGTGCCAGCAGCGCCGGTCCGGGGATTACAGATACGCAGTATTTT
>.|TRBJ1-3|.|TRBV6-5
CASSYSISGGNTIYF
TGTGCCAGCAGTTATTCGATTTCGGGGGGAAACACCATATATTTT
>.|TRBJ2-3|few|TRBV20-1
CSARDTLAGEADTQYF
TGCAGTGCTAGAGATACCCTAGCCGGAGAGGCAGATACGCAGTATTTT
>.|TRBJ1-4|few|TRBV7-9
CASSKSADEKLFF
TGTGCCAGCAGCAAGAGTGCGGATGAAAAACTGTTTTTT
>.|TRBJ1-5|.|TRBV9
CASSVAGIANQPQHF
TGTGCCAGCAGCGTAGCAGGTATAGCAAATCAGCCCCAGCATTTT
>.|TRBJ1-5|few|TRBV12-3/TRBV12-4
CASRFRTGLNQPQHF
TGTGCCAGCAGGTTCAGGACGGGTTTAAATCAGCCCCAGCATTTT
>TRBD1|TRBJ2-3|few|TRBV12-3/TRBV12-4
CASSVGQGTDTQYF
TGTGCCAGCAGTGTTGGACAGGGCACAGATACGCAGTATTTT
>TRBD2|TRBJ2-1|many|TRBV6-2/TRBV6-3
CASSHTSGGNYNEQFF
TGTGCCAGCAGCCATACTAGCGGAGGTAACTACAATGAGCAGTTCTTC
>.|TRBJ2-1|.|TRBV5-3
CASSLQRVYNEQFF
TGTGCCAGCAGCTTGCAGCGGGTTTACAATGAGCAGTTCTTC
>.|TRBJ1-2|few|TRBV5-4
CASSLPGRYYGYTF
TGTGCCAGCAGCTTGCCTGGCAGGTACTATGGCTACACCTTC
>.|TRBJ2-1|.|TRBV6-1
CASSAQVNTYNEQFF
TGTGCCAGCAGCGCCCAGGTCAATACCTACAATGAGCAGTTCTTC
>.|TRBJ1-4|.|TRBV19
CASKLTRRVDEKLFF
TGTGCCAGTAAATTAACCCGGAGGGTTGACGAAAAACTGTTTTTT
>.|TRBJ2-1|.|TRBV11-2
CASSPRPKNEQFF
TGTGCCAGCAGCCCCCGACCTAAGAATGAGCAGTTCTTC
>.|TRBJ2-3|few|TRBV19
CAVGSDTQYF
TGTGCGGTGGGGTCAGATACGCAGTATTTT
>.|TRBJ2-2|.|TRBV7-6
CASSLSASINGELFF
TGTGCCAGCAGCCTCAGCGCCTCCATCAACGGGGAGCTGTTTTTT
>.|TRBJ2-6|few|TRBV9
CASSVDGGNPLSGANVLTF
TGTGCCAGCAGCGTAGATGGGGGGAATCCACTCTCTGGGGCCAACGTCCTGACTTTC
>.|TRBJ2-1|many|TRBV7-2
CASSRSPPFLGEQFF
TGTGCCTCGTCCCGGTCCCCCCCCTTTCTGGGTGAGCAGTTCTTC
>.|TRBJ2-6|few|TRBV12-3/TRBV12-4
CASRGDHTKFSGANVLTF
TGTGCCAGCCGAGGGGACCACACGAAGTTTTCTGGGGCCAACGTCCTGACTTTC
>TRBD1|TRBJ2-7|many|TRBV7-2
CASSSHPGQGSHEQYF
TGTGCCAGCAGCTCCCATCCGGGACAGGGCTCCCACGAGCAGTACTTC
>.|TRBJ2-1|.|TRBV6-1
CANRVGVEQFF
TGTGCCAACCGGGTCGGGGTTGAGCAGTTCTTC
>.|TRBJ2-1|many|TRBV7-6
CASSPRLTGDEQFF
TGTGCCAGCAGCCCTCGGCTAACCGGGGATGAGCAGTTCTTC
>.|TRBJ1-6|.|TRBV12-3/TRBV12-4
CASSSGVGVNSPLHF
TGTGCCAGCAGTTCAGGGGTCGGGGTCAATTCACCCCTCCACTTT
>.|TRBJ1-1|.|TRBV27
CASSFGMAGIRTEAFF
TGTGCCAGCAGTTTTGGTATGGCTGGGATCAGGACTGAAGCTTTCTTT
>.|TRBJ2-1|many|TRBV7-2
CASSRIRRSSQLQQFF
TGTGCCAGCAGCCGTATTCGGCGGAGTAGTCAATTGCAGCAGTTCTTC
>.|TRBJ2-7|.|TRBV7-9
CASSLAVDRILPSSYEQYF
TGTGCCAGCAGCTTAGCGGTTGACAGGATCCTGCCGAGCTCCTACGAGCAGTACTTC
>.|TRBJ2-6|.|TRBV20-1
CSARERTDSGANVLTF
TGCAGTGCTAGAGAAAGGACCGACTCTGGGGCCAACGTCCTGACTTTC
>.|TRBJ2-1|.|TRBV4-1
CASSQGDNEQFF
TGCGCCAGCAGCCAAGGTGACAATGAGCAGTTCTTC
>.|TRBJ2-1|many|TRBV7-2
CASSLDLGGRGYEQFF
TGTGCCAGCAGCTTAGATCTTGGGGGCAGGGGCTATGAGCAGTTCTTC
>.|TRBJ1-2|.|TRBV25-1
CASAAQDYGYTF
TGTGCCAGCGCGGCACAAGACTATGGCTACACCTTC
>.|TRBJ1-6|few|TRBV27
CASRPGGRENSPLHF
TGTGCCAGCAGGCCCGGGGGCAGGGAAAATTCACCCCTCCACTTT
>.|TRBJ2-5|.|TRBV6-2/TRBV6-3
CASSYPRGTQETQYF
TGTGCCAGCAGTTACCCCCGGGGGACTCAAGAGACCCAGTACTTC
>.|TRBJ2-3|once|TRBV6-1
CASASLPPTDTQYF
TGTGCCAGCGCCAGCTTACCCCCCACAGATACGCAGTATTTT
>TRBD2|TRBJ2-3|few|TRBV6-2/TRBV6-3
CASSGPTAGGPWGDTQYF
TGTGCCAGCAGTGGCCCGACAGCGGGAGGGCCTTGGGGGGATACGCAGTATTTT